The rows below give T cell receptor beta chains drawn from one sample of a study of CD8 T cells in ankylosing spondylitis. TCRdb analysed the 5' RACE reads with MiXCR anew, one entry per CDR3 protein. The sample records about 360,000 distinct CDR3 sequences, around 15% being singletons. The specimen was blood, either unsorted or a sorted T cell fraction (not recorded which). The receptors derive from a male donor with ankylosing spondylitis or in good health (not recorded which). CDR3s include the opening cysteine and the closing phenylalanine or tryptophan. D genes are given only for firm matches. Not every row has a clone size; where given, it reads once, few, many or a size class.

cdr3_aa cdr3_nt d_call v_call clone_size j_call
CASSLGASQLLDTQYF TGTGCCAGCAGCTTAGGGGCAAGTCAGTTGTTGGATACGCAGTATTTT . TRBV7-8 . TRBJ2-3
CSARGGEGAKNIQYF TGCAGTGCTAGAGGCGGGGAAGGTGCCAAAAACATTCAGTACTTC . TRBV20-1 many TRBJ2-4
CASSLLFTDTQYF TGTGCCAGCAGTTTACTTTTCACAGATACGCAGTATTTT . TRBV12-3/TRBV12-4 . TRBJ2-3
CASSFRTGTDTQYF TGTGCCAGCAGCTTCCGGACTGGCACAGATACGCAGTATTTT . TRBV3-1 many TRBJ2-3
CASSQEQGHGYTF TGCGCCAGCAGCCAAGAACAGGGGCATGGCTACACCTTC TRBD1 TRBV4-1 few TRBJ1-2
CASSSSWAQETQYF TGCGCCAGCAGTTCTAGCTGGGCACAAGAGACCCAGTACTTC . TRBV5-1 . TRBJ2-5
CSVHRDPNQPQHF TGCAGTGTCCACCGGGACCCTAATCAGCCCCAGCATTTT . TRBV20-1 few TRBJ1-5
CASSPDGTYEQYF TGTGCCAGTAGTCCTGACGGTACCTACGAGCAGTACTTC . TRBV19 . TRBJ2-7
CASSQEVASTGELFF TGTGCCAGCAGCCAAGAGGTGGCCAGCACCGGGGAGCTGTTTTTT . TRBV4-2 . TRBJ2-2
CSAYGSQETQYF TGCAGTGCTTATGGGAGTCAAGAGACCCAGTACTTC . TRBV20-1 few TRBJ2-5
CAISESKARGRTDTQYF TGTGCCATCAGTGAGTCGAAGGCGCGGGGTCGCACAGATACGCAGTATTTT . TRBV10-3 few TRBJ2-3
CAIMASGGTEQFF TGTGCCATCATGGCGAGTGGGGGTACTGAGCAGTTCTTC . TRBV10-3 . TRBJ2-1
CASSFRTVTDTQYF TGTGCCAGCAGTTTCCGGACAGTCACAGATACGCAGTATTTT . TRBV12-3/TRBV12-4 many TRBJ2-3
CASSAQTGVRTDTQYF TGTGCCAGCAGTGCCCAGACAGGGGTTCGCACAGATACGCAGTATTTT TRBD1 TRBV2 . TRBJ2-3
CSARGLAGSYTQYF TGCAGTGCGAGGGGACTAGCGGGATCGTATACGCAGTATTTT TRBD2 TRBV20-1 few TRBJ2-3
CASSIQGPEETQYF TGTGCCAGCAGCATACAGGGTCCCGAGGAGACCCAGTACTTC . TRBV21-1 few TRBJ2-5
CASSSRAAKGIQYF TGTGCCAGCAGCTCCAGGGCTGCCAAGGGCATTCAGTACTTC . TRBV5-6 . TRBJ2-4
CASSLGATGGHEQYF TGCGCCAGCAGCTTGGGGGCTACGGGGGGCCACGAGCAGTACTTC . TRBV5-1 few TRBJ2-7
CASSGIDSYEQYF TGTGCCAGCAGTGGAATCGACAGTTACGAGCAGTACTTC . TRBV25-1 few TRBJ2-7
CSVAGLAASYEQYF TGCAGCGTTGCGGGACTAGCGGCATCCTACGAGCAGTACTTC TRBD2 TRBV29-1 many TRBJ2-7
CSVDEGSSYEQYF TGCAGCGTTGATGAAGGTAGCTCCTACGAGCAGTACTTC . TRBV29-1 few TRBJ2-7
CASSLRVQGQETQYF TGTGCCAGCAGCTTAAGGGTTCAGGGGCAAGAGACCCAGTACTTC . TRBV7-2 . TRBJ2-5
CSARGKGTGGHQPQHF TGCAGTGCTAGGGGTAAAGGGACAGGGGGGCACCAGCCCCAGCATTTT TRBD1 TRBV20-1 few TRBJ1-5
CASSQLQQETQYF TGTGCCAGCAGCCAACTACAGCAAGAGACCCAGTACTTC . TRBV7-2 . TRBJ2-5
CASSYSISPNIQYF TGTGCCAGCAGTTACTCGATTTCCCCGAACATTCAGTACTTC . TRBV6-5 few TRBJ2-4
CSVVGGAGELFF TGCAGCGTTGTAGGGGGGGCCGGGGAGCTGTTTTTT . TRBV29-1 . TRBJ2-2
CASSPRTSGAPSTDTQYF TGCGCCAGCAGCCCTAGGACTAGCGGGGCACCTAGCACAGATACGCAGTATTTT TRBD2 TRBV5-1 many TRBJ2-3
CASSLAGLAGADTQYF TGTGCCAGCAGCTTAGCAGGACTAGCGGGAGCAGATACGCAGTATTTT TRBD2 TRBV7-2 . TRBJ2-3
CASSFRVEPYNEQFF TGCGCCAGCAGCTTCAGGGTAGAGCCCTACAATGAGCAGTTCTTC . TRBV5-1 . TRBJ2-1
CASSFQWGSSYEQYF TGTGCCAGCAGTTTTCAATGGGGAAGCTCCTACGAGCAGTACTTC . TRBV27 few TRBJ2-7
CASSESGYNSPLHF TGTGCCAGCAGTGAATCCGGCTATAATTCACCCCTCCACTTT . TRBV2 . TRBJ1-6
CASSPTGRYEQYF TGTGCCAGCAGCCCGACCGGGCGGTACGAGCAGTACTTC . TRBV5-6 . TRBJ2-7
CASSALGRGTGELFF TGTGCCAGCAGTGCCTTGGGAAGGGGGACCGGGGAGCTGTTTTTT . TRBV12-3/TRBV12-4 many TRBJ2-2
CASSFTGLAENNEQFF TGTGCCAGCAGCTTCACGGGACTAGCGGAGAACAATGAGCAGTTCTTC TRBD2 TRBV5-4 few TRBJ2-1
CASSLLPVSYEQYF TGTGCCAGCAGTTTGCTCCCAGTTTCCTACGAGCAGTACTTC . TRBV12-3/TRBV12-4 few TRBJ2-7
CASKERDYGYTF TGTGCCAGTAAGGAGAGGGACTATGGCTACACCTTC . TRBV19 few TRBJ1-2
CASSKSGTGLETQYF TGTGCCAGCAGTAAATCCGGGACAGGGCTGGAGACCCAGTACTTC TRBD1 TRBV6-1 . TRBJ2-5